A single sample is the source of the 19 T cell receptor beta chains below, sequenced in a study of PD-1 blockade in classical Hodgkin lymphoma. The time point: cycle 4 day 1 (C4D1), after less than seven weeks of nivolumab. Each and every patient relapsed after autologous stem cell transplantation, and patients got differing brentuximab vedotin exposure. Method: immunoSEQ multiplex PCR; TCRdb's copy keeps in-frame clones and lacks some. This sample has about 44,000 clones, with roughly 70% found just once. The material sequenced was peripheral blood mononuclear cells (PBMCs), taken before the fourth cycle of nivolumab. The source of these receptors is a human donor with classical Hodgkin lymphoma.

The V and J genes are TRBV2 and TRBJ2-2; possibly TRBD1 for D (6 bases). Germline CDR1 SNHLY, CDR2 FYNNEI. V gave up 5 bases and J gave up 7 bases, with 14 bases separating them. CDR3 length: 14 residues. The CDR3: CASSKQGRHGELFF. CDR3 nucleotide sequence: TGTGCCAGCAGTAAACAGGGACGTCACGGGGAGCTGTTTTTT.

The rearrangement joins TRBV19 to TRBJ2-3, with D perhaps matching TRBD1 or TRBD2 (5 bases each). The ends were cut back, 8 bases at V and 7 bases at J, with 19 bases in the middle. The CDR3 is 14 amino acids. Germline assignment: CDR1 LNHDA and CDR2 SQIVND (reference sequence). The CDR3 DNA sequence: TGTGCCAGTGAACGGGACGCCCCGAGGAATACGCAGTATTTT. This gives the protein CASERDAPRNTQYF.

This clone showed up just once. This chain links TRBV6-6 with TRBJ2-5, with D tentatively TRBD2 (6 bases). The CDR3 runs 13 residues. The V end was cut by 0 bases, the J end by 5 bases, with 7 bases between. Germline V CDR1 and CDR2: MNHNY, SVGAGI (reference sequence). The CDR3 protein is CASSYSGGETQYF. In DNA, the CDR3 is TGTGCCAGCAGTTACTCTGGGGGGGAGACCCAGTACTTC.

Only a few counts were recorded for this clone. The genes are TRBV7-2 and TRBJ2-1, with 8 bases aligning to TRBD1. In germline, CDR1 is SGHTA, CDR2 FQGNSA. The CDR3 covers 14 residues. The trim removed 5 bases at V and 6 bases at J, leaving 6 bases unmatched. The CDR3 spells CASSPGGSSNEQFF. The CDR3 DNA sequence: TGTGCCAGCAGCCCAGGGGGCTCCAGCAATGAGCAGTTCTTC.

This rearrangement joins TRBV5-6 to TRBJ1-1; TRBD1 matches 8 bases. The germline V gene encodes CDR1 SGHDT and CDR2 YYEEEE. With V trimmed by 3 bases and J by 4 bases, 8 bases remained unmatched. This CDR3 has 15 residues. CDR3 region: CASSWDTGGATEAFF. For the CDR3, the DNA is TGTGCCAGCAGCTGGGACACAGGGGGGGCCACTGAAGCTTTCTTT.

The chain recombines TRBV7-2 with TRBJ1-2, with D possibly being TRBD1 (5 bases). With 3 bases removed from V and 14 bases from J, the gap between germline ends came to 19 bases. Germline CDR1 is SGHTA and CDR2 is FQGNSA. The CDR3 length is 13 residues. The CDR3 reads CASSLEGRILGTF. The CDR3 DNA reads as TGTGCCAGCAGCTTGGAGGGACGGATCCTCGGGACCTTC.

This chain connects TRBV28 to TRBJ2-7, with TRBD2 matching over 13 bases. CDR1 is MDHEN and CDR2 is SYDVKM in the germline V gene. The CDR3 runs to 16 residues. V gave up 5 bases and J gave up 7 bases; unmatched junction bases: 11. The DNA of the CDR3 is TGTGCCAGCAGTGCTACTAGCGGGAGGGCCTTCGGGGAGCAGTACTTC. This codes for CASSATSGRAFGEQYF.

By frequency in the sample, this clone is medium-sized (0.01 to 0.1%). The chain has TRBV12-1 and TRBJ1-5; the DNA was not used to check the table's D call, TRBD1. TRBV12-1 is assigned pseudogene status. The CDR3 spans 18 residues. CDR3 residues: CASSFPGQGFRSNQPQHF. The DNA for the CDR3 is TGTGCCAGCAGCTTTCCGGGACAGGGGTTCAGGAGCAATCAGCCCCAGCATTTT.

This clone was counted ten times or more. The chain couples TRBV7-2 to TRBJ1-3; D call uncertain. The CDR3 is 12 residues long. Germline V gene lookup returns CDR1 SGHTA and CDR2 FQGNSA. The V end was cut by 6 bases, the J end by 1 base, with 4 bases between. The CDR3 region has the DNA TGTGCCAGCAGTCCGTCTGGAAACACCATATATTTT. The encoded protein is CASSPSGNTIYF.

The rearrangement uses TRBV6-5 and TRBJ1-2; no clear D gene. Trimming shortened V by 4 bases and J by 5 bases, and 11 bases separated the two germline ends. The CDR3 loop spans 13 amino acids. Germline lookup yields CDR1 MNHEY and CDR2 SVGAGI. The CDR3 is CASSLYISYGYTF. The CDR3, as DNA: TGTGCCAGCAGTTTATACATTTCTTATGGCTACACCTTC.

The chain joins TRBV19 to TRBJ2-1, with TRBD2 matching 11 bases. In germline, CDR1 is LNHDA, CDR2 SQIVND (reference sequence). The V gene end was trimmed by 8 bases and the J gene end by 2 bases; junction bases not matched to a gene: 8. The CDR3 extends over 16 amino acids. The CDR3 nucleotides are TGTGCCAGTTCCATCATAGCGGGAGGGCCCTACAATGAGCAGTTCTTC. This gives the protein CASSIIAGGPYNEQFF.

This rearrangement joins TRBV29-1 to TRBJ1-4; 7 positions agree with TRBD1. There are 15 residues in the CDR3. Germline CDR1 is SQVTM and CDR2 is ANQGSEA. J lost 5 bases, V lost 6 bases, and 12 bases had no gene match. The CDR3 DNA reads as TGCAGCGTCTTAGCGCCGGGACAGCAGAATGAAAAACTGTTTTTT. It encodes CSVLAPGQQNEKLFF. The full variable domain, in which reference TRBV29-1 and TRBJ1-4 provide the parts outside the CDR3, is SAVISQKPSRDICQRGTSLTIQCQVDSQVTMMFWYRQQPGQSLTLIATANQGSEATYESGFVIDKFPISRPNLTFSTLTVSNMSPEDSSIYLCSVLAPGQQNEKLFFGSGTQLSVL.

The chain joins TRBV11-2 to TRBJ2-3; D is uncertain. Looked up from germline, CDR1 is SGHAT and CDR2 is FQNNGV. CDR3 length equals 16 residues. V gave up 5 bases and J gave up 0 bases, with 15 bases separating them. CDR3 in amino acids: CASSPTQRSSTDTQYF. In DNA, the CDR3 is TGTGCCAGCAGCCCAACACAGAGATCTAGCACAGATACGCAGTATTTT. Looking up the rest from reference TRBV11-2 and TRBJ2-3 gives the full variable domain: EAGVAQSPRYKIIEKRQSVAFWCNPISGHATLYWYQQILGQGPKLLIQFQNNGVVDDSQLPKDRFSAERLKGVDSTLKIQPAKLEDSAVYLCASSPTQRSSTDTQYFGPGTRLTVL.

Written as DNA, the CDR3 is TGTGCCAGCAGCAAAGCGAGGGGACAGGGGAACCAGCCCCAGCATTTT. As protein: CASSKARGQGNQPQHF. The chain recombines TRBV21-1 with TRBJ1-5; the table calls TRBD1, which could not be checked here. TRBV21-1 is described as a pseudogene. The CDR3 consists of 16 residues.

This clone was seen only a few times. The rearrangement uses TRBV6-1 and TRBJ2-7, with TRBD1 as a possible D gene (5 bases). Trimming shortened V by 4 bases and J by 0 bases, and 10 bases separated the two germline ends. The CDR3 spans 14 residues. CDR1 MNHNS and CDR2 SASEGT come from the germline V gene. The CDR3 nucleotides read TGTGCCAGCAGTGGCGACAGCCACTCCTACGAGCAGTACTTC. Its protein product is CASSGDSHSYEQYF.

About this clone itself: The identical CDR3 is also encoded by other nucleotide sequences in the sample. This chain connects TRBV27 to TRBJ2-3, with 15 bases matching TRBD2. The CDR3 length is 16 residues. V gave up 5 bases and J gave up 4 bases; unmatched junction bases: 4. Germline CDR1 and CDR2: MNHEY and SMNVEV (reference sequence). The CDR3 DNA reads as TGTGCCAGCAGTCCCCGGACTAGCGGGGGGGCAGATACGCAGTATTTT. It translates to CASSPRTSGGADTQYF.

The CDR3, as DNA: TGTGCCAGCAGTCGAAGAAGGACCATTACGTACGAGCAGTACTTC. Translated, it gives CASSRRRTITYEQYF. The J gene is TRBJ2-7, the V gene TRBV5-6; unclear D gene. CDR1 is SGHDT, CDR2 YYEEEE, per germline. V was trimmed by 5 bases and J by 4 bases, leaving 19 bases between them. The CDR3 is made up of 15 amino acids.

The CDR3 region has the DNA TGCGCCAGTGTCCCAGCCCTAGCGGATGATATCGCTAGCACAGATACGCAGTATTTT. It encodes CASVPALADDIASTDTQYF. This chain links TRBV10-2 with TRBJ2-3, with 7 bases aligning to TRBD2. This CDR3 comprises 19 residues. The germline CDR1 and CDR2 sequences are WSHSY and SAAADI. V lost 9 bases and J lost 0; bases outside the gene matches: 21.

In this sample, this clone is medium-sized. The chain carries TRBV6-5 and TRBJ2-5, with D perhaps matching TRBD1 (6 bases). The CDR3 is 15 amino acids. Trimming removed 1 base from V and 5 bases from J, with 14 bases in between. The germline CDR1 and CDR2 sequences are MNHEY and SVGAGI. CDR3 sequence: CASSYLGAGEETQYF. The DNA for the CDR3 is TGTGCCAGCAGTTACTTAGGGGCAGGGGAGGAGACCCAGTACTTC.